The subject of this entry is one T cell receptor (beta chain). The CDR3 is 15 residues long. V gave up 4 bases and J gave up 2 bases; unmatched junction bases: 6. Germline CDR1 and CDR2: MNHEY and SVGAGI. The source of the sample is a study of blood T cell repertoires in COVID-19. Study as a whole: Both acute and convalescent COVID-19 samples were obtained from the United States, Italy and Spain.

Generated by immunoSEQ multiplex PCR, the TCRdb table keeps only in-frame clones and is missing some. The sample shows 220,000 or so clones, about four fifths of them seen only once. This clonotype was obtained from a woman aged 25 to 39 who had recovered from COVID-19. The sequenced sample consisted of peripheral blood. J is TRBJ2-7 and V is TRBV6-5; TRBD1 matches 9 bases. The CDR3 DNA reads TGTGCCAGCAGTTCCGGACAGGGGCCAGCCTACGAGCAGTACTTC. This encodes CASSSGQGPAYEQYF.